Detailed here is one TCR beta chain. Germline lookup yields CDR1 SGHTA and CDR2 FQGNSA. V was cut by 1 base and J by 6 bases, with 12 bases left in between. The CDR3 contains 15 residues. This entry belongs to a study of blood T cell repertoires in COVID-19. Whole-study context: The United States, Italy and Spain provided the acute and convalescent COVID-19 samples. The analysed material was cDNA or gDNA that came from T cells, B-cell-depleted T cells, or PBMCs.

TCRdb's copy holds only in-frame clones and misses some; the assay was immunoSEQ multiplex PCR. The sample includes roughly 120,000 clones, approximately 87% of them seen just once. The chain links TRBV7-2 to TRBJ1-4; tentative D call: TRBD1 (5 bases). Material for sequencing was peripheral blood. The sequence derives from a woman in her 70s with acute or convalescent COVID-19. The CDR3 DNA is TGTGCCAGCAGCTTAGTTGCGGGGGTTGATGAAAAACTGTTTTTT. This sequence encodes CASSLVAGVDEKLFF.